This T cell receptor beta chain was retrieved from a study of blood T cell repertoires in COVID-19. About the study: Samples taken during acute and convalescent COVID-19 were collected in the United States, Italy and Spain. PBMCs, B-cell-depleted T cells, or T cells were the source of the cDNA or gDNA that made up the material.

Germline V gene data show CDR1 as MNHEY and CDR2 as SMNVEV (reference sequence). This CDR3 comprises 13 residues. V trimming: 4 bases; J trimming: 4 bases; junction bases outside the gene matches: 1. Those enrolled in Seattle joined during active infection and were followed longitudinally afterward. Original processing notes: Reference gene primer amplification in the assay estimated nucleated cell counts. Measured with immunoSEQ multiplex PCR; TCRdb has only the in-frame clones, and not every one. V, J and clone size were drawn from that table, and D and trimming were deduced from the DNA. The sample contains 70,000 to 95,000 clones, roughly nine tenths of which appear only once.

The specimen was peripheral blood. The sequence was obtained from a man aged 50-60 years with COVID-19, enrolled during active disease. The chain combines TRBV27 with TRBJ2-5; 9 bases are shared with TRBD1. This CDR3 is CASSWGQGETQYF. The CDR3 DNA reads as TGTGCCAGCAGTTGGGGACAGGGAGAGACCCAGTACTTC.